The 22 T cell receptor beta chains below all came from one sample that was sequenced in a study of T cell responses to AZD1222 COVID-19 vaccine. Generated by immunoSEQ multiplex PCR, the TCRdb table keeps only in-frame clones and is missing some. Of around 63,000 clones in the sample, about 85% were seen once. The sample in question was peripheral blood, obtained on day 0 of AZD1222 vaccination. Receptor source: an adult in good health.

This clone was detected once. The chain has TRBV6-2 or TRBV6-3 and TRBJ1-2; tentatively, D is TRBD1 (5 bases). CDR1 and CDR2 from the germline V gene are MNHEY and SVGEGT. The CDR3 length is 15 residues. V was clipped by 5 bases and J by 4 bases, with 17 bases between them. The CDR3, as DNA: TGTGCCAGCAGTCCCCCATTAGGGGATCCCTATGGCTACACCTTC. This codes for CASSPPLGDPYGYTF.

V and J are TRBV2 and TRBJ1-1; D gene unclear. This CDR3 is built from 14 residues. CDR1 SNHLY and CDR2 FYNNEI come from the germline V gene. Trimming removed 4 bases from V and 4 bases from J, with 13 bases in between. CDR3 sequence reads: CASSGWLPSTEAFF. CDR3 in DNA: TGTGCCAGCAGTGGGTGGCTTCCGAGCACTGAAGCTTTCTTT.

This rearrangement joins TRBV12-3 or TRBV12-4 to TRBJ2-7; D gene unclear. V dropped 3 bases and J dropped 3 bases, with 9 bases sitting between them. There are 13 residues in the CDR3. Here the CDR3 DNA reads TGTGCCAGCAGTTTCCTCTCCGACTACGAGCAGTACTTC. Amino acids: CASSFLSDYEQYF.

This chain joins TRBV6-5 and TRBJ2-1; D is unclear. From germline, CDR1 is MNHEY and CDR2 SVGAGI. V was pared by 10 bases and J by 7 bases, with 20 bases between. The CDR3 spans 14 residues. The CDR3 region has the DNA TGTGCCACCTCGACTTTAGGTAGTGTGAATGAGCAGTTCTTC. It encodes CATSTLGSVNEQFF.

This clone was observed a handful of times. The chain carries TRBV29-1 and TRBJ2-7, with unresolved D. Germline loops: CDR1 SQVTM, CDR2 ANQGSEA. This CDR3 has 14 amino acids. The V gene lost 7 bases and the J gene lost 0 bases, with 16 bases spanning the gap. The DNA of the CDR3 is TGCAGCGGGTTAACGACGGAGAGCTCCTACGAGCAGTACTTC. This codes for CSGLTTESSYEQYF.

This rearrangement joins TRBV7-2 to TRBJ1-3; a possible D gene is TRBD1 (6 bases). V was trimmed by 4 bases and J by 2 bases, leaving 15 bases between them. Germline CDR1 SGHTA, CDR2 FQGNSA. This CDR3 has 16 residues. The CDR3 nucleotides read TGTGCCAGCAGCTCCCAGGGACACTTAACTGGAAACACCATATATTTT. Protein: CASSSQGHLTGNTIYF.

The chain links TRBV3-1 (or the pseudogene TRBV3-2) to TRBJ2-5, with no clear D. Germline lookup yields CDR1 LGHDT and CDR2 YNNKEL (reference sequence). This CDR3 is built from 12 residues. The V and J ends lost 3 bases and 3 bases respectively, with 5 bases between them. In DNA form, the CDR3 reads TGTGCCAGCAGCCACCAAGAAGAGACCCAGTACTTC. Translating it yields CASSHQEETQYF.

This clone was seen only once. This chain joins TRBV28 and TRBJ2-7; no clear D gene. The germline gives CDR1 MDHEN, CDR2 SYDVKM. Trimming shortened V by 2 bases and J by 4 bases, and 9 bases separated the two germline ends. CDR3 length equals 13 residues. The CDR3 sequence is CASSLVVQYEQYF. The CDR3 coding sequence is TGTGCCAGCAGTTTAGTCGTCCAATACGAGCAGTACTTC.

The chain couples TRBV6-2 or TRBV6-3 to TRBJ2-7; a possible D gene is TRBD1 (6 bases). Germline V gene lookup returns CDR1 MNHEY and CDR2 SVGEGT. Trimming took off 5 bases at V and 7 bases at J, with 9 bases between the two ends. The CDR3 is made up of 11 amino acids. The DNA of the CDR3 is TGTGCCAGCAGTCACGGACAGGAGCAGTACTTC. Amino acid sequence: CASSHGQEQYF.

The rearrangement joins TRBV4-2 to TRBJ1-1; TRBD1 matches at 10 bases. This CDR3 contains 15 residues. The V segment lost 1 base and the J segment 4 bases; nucleotides outside the gene matches: 3. CDR1 LGHNA and CDR2 YNFKEQ come from the germline V gene. CDR3 loop: CASSQAGTGATEAFF. The CDR3 DNA reads as TGTGCCAGCAGCCAAGCCGGGACAGGGGCCACTGAAGCTTTCTTT.

V usage is TRBV7-9 and J usage is TRBJ2-7; either TRBD1 or TRBD2 may supply D (5 bases each). From germline, CDR1 is SEHNR and CDR2 FQNEAQ (reference sequence). V lost 4 bases to trimming and J lost 0 bases, with 19 bases between them. The CDR3 runs 17 residues. The CDR3 loop is CASSSPVGGGISYEQYF. CDR3 DNA: TGTGCCAGCAGCTCCCCCGTGGGTGGGGGAATCTCCTACGAGCAGTACTTC.

This chain uses TRBV5-1 with TRBJ2-1; TRBD2 matches at 9 bases. Germline values: CDR1 SGHRS, CDR2 YFSETQ. J gave up 9 bases and V 0 bases, and 7 bases lay outside the gene matches. This CDR3 comprises 15 residues. The CDR3 is CASSLESGGLSEQFF. As DNA, the CDR3 is TGCGCCAGCAGCTTGGAAAGCGGGGGGCTGAGTGAGCAGTTCTTC.

This chain uses TRBV3-1 (or the pseudogene TRBV3-2) with TRBJ2-2; 9 bases align to TRBD1. From germline, CDR1 is LGHDT and CDR2 YNNKEL (reference sequence). J was trimmed by 13 bases and V by 3 bases; bases with no gene match: 12. This CDR3 is 15 amino acids long. CDR3 bases: TGTGCCAGCAGCCAGAGCCTCACGGGACAGGGAGGGCTGTTTTTT. Translation gives CASSQSLTGQGGLFF.

This sequence joins TRBV11-2 and TRBJ1-2; D is unclear. From germline, CDR1 is SGHAT and CDR2 FQNNGV. The CDR3 has 13 residues. V shed 1 base and J shed 5 bases, with 8 bases lying between them. CDR3 protein: CASSLGSGYGYTF. DNA for the CDR3: TGTGCCAGCAGCTTAGGTTCTGGTTATGGCTACACCTTC.

The chain links TRBV7-9 to TRBJ2-3; either TRBD1 or TRBD2 may supply D (5 bases each). Germline assignment: CDR1 SEHNR and CDR2 FQNEAQ (reference sequence). The CDR3 is 15 amino acids. The V gene lost 5 bases and the J gene lost 2 bases, with 14 bases spanning the gap. CDR3 in amino acids: CASSVNTGATDTQYF. CDR3 DNA sequence: TGTGCCAGCAGCGTAAATACCGGGGCCACAGATACGCAGTATTTT.

The chain couples TRBV10-2 to TRBJ2-7; D not resolved. The ends were cut back, 2 bases at V and 5 bases at J, with 4 bases in the middle. CDR3 length: 11 amino acids. Germline V CDR1 and CDR2: WSHSY, SAAADI. CDR3 region: CASSEPDEQYF. CDR3 sequence (DNA): TGCGCCAGCAGTGAGCCCGACGAGCAGTACTTC.

J is TRBJ2-3 and V is TRBV19; D remains ambiguous. This CDR3 region has 13 residues. CDR1 LNHDA and CDR2 SQIVND come from the germline V gene (reference sequence). V lost 7 bases and J 1 base, leaving 9 bases between the germline ends. The CDR3 nucleotides read TGTGCCAGTACAACCACGGGCACAGATACGCAGTATTTT. Its protein is CASTTTGTDTQYF.

The chain is built from TRBV27 and TRBJ2-3, with D perhaps being TRBD1 or TRBD2 (5 bases each). The CDR3 runs to 16 residues. The V end lost 6 bases, the J end lost 0 bases, and 16 bases lay between the germline ends. Germline loops: CDR1 MNHEY, CDR2 SMNVEV (reference sequence). CDR3 residues: CASRLLGGPSTDTQYF. CDR3 DNA sequence: TGTGCCAGCAGACTACTTGGGGGACCAAGCACAGATACGCAGTATTTT.

The chain is built from TRBV7-2 and TRBJ1-1; D is uncertain. This CDR3 is built from 13 residues. Trimming pared 1 base from V and 8 bases from J, leaving 11 bases between. Germline V gene data show CDR1 as SGHTA and CDR2 as FQGNSA. This chain's CDR3 is CASSLDLAREAFF. CDR3 bases: TGTGCCAGCAGCTTAGACCTCGCCAGGGAAGCTTTCTTT.

The rearrangement joins TRBV6-5 to TRBJ1-5; D is possibly TRBD1 (6 bases). Germline V gives CDR1 MNHEY, CDR2 SVGAGI. The CDR3 has 15 residues. V lost 6 bases and J lost 2, with 14 bases in between. Written as DNA, the CDR3 is TGTGCCAGCAGAAGGGGGGAAGCGGGCAATCAGCCCCAGCATTTT. Translated: CASRRGEAGNQPQHF.

This chain links TRBV6-1 with TRBJ1-1; TRBD1 might be the D (6 bases). Germline V gene data show CDR1 as MNHNS and CDR2 as SASEGT. This CDR3 has 15 amino acids. Deletions cut 5 bases from V and 7 bases from J, with 20 bases between. CDR3 in amino acids: CASSRSPGEDSEAFF. In DNA form, the CDR3 reads TGTGCCAGCAGTAGGTCCCCGGGGGAGGACAGTGAAGCTTTCTTT.

The chain carries TRBV11-2 and TRBJ1-3; 7 bases map to TRBD1. Losses at the gene ends were 1 base for V and 8 bases for J; bases not matched to a gene: 5. The CDR3 sequence is 14 residues long. From germline, CDR1 is SGHAT and CDR2 FQNNGV. The CDR3 loop is CASSLGGGAYTIYF. For the CDR3, the DNA is TGTGCCAGCAGCTTAGGAGGGGGCGCGTACACCATATATTTT.